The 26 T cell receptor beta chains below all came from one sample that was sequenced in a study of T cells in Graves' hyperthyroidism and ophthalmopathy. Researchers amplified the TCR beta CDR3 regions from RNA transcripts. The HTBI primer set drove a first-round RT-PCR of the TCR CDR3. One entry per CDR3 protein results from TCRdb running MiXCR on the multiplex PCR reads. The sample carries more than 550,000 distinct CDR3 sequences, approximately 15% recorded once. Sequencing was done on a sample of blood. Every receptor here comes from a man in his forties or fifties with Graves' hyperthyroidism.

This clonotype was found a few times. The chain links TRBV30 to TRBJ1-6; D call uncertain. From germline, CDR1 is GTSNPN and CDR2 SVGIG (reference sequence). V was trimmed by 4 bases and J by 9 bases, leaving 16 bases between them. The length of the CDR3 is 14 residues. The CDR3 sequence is CAWTGEGISSPLHF. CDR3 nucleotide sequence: TGTGCCTGGACCGGGGAAGGAATCAGTTCACCCCTCCACTTT.

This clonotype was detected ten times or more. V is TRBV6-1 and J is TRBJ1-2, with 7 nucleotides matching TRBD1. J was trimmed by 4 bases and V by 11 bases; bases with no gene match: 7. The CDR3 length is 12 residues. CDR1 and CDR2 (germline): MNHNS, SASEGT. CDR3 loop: CAAEGQSYGYTF. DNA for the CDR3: TGTGCCGCGGAGGGACAGTCCTATGGCTACACCTTC.

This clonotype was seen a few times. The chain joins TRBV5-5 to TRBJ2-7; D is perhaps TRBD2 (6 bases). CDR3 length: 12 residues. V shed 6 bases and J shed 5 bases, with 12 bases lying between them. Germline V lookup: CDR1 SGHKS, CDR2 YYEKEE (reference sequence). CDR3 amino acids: CASMAGLHEQYF. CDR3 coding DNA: TGTGCCAGCATGGCGGGGTTGCACGAGCAGTACTTC. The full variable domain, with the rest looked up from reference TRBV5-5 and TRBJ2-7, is DAGVTQSPTHLIKTRGQQVTLRCSPISGHKSVSWYQQVLGQGPQFIFQYYEKEERGRGNFPDRFSARQFPNYSSELNVNALLLGDSALYLCASMAGLHEQYFGPGTRLTVT.

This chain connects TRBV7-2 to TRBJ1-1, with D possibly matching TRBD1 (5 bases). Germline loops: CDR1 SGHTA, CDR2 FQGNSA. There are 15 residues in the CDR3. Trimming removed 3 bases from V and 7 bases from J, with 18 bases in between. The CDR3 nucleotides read TGTGCCAGCAGCTTTTGGGAAGGGGCGAGGATTGAAGCTTTCTTT. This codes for CASSFWEGARIEAFF.

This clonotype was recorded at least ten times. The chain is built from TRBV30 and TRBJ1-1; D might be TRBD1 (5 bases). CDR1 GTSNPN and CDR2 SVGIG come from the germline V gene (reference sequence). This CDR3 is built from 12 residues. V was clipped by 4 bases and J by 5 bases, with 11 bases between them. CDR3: CAWTKGSTEAFF. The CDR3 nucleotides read TGTGCCTGGACGAAGGGGTCAACTGAAGCTTTCTTT.

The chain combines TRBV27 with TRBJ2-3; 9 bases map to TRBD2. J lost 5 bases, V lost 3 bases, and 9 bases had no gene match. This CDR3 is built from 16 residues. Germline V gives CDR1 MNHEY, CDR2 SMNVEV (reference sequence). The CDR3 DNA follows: TGTGCCAGCAGTTTTTTGTTGGCGGGAGGGGTAGATACGCAGTATTTT. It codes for CASSFLLAGGVDTQYF.

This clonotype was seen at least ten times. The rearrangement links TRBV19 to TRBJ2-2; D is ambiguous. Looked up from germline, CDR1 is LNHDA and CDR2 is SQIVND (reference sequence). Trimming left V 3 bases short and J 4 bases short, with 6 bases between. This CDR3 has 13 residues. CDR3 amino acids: CASSIGLTGELFF. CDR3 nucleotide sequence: TGTGCCAGTAGTATCGGGCTCACCGGGGAGCTGTTTTTT.

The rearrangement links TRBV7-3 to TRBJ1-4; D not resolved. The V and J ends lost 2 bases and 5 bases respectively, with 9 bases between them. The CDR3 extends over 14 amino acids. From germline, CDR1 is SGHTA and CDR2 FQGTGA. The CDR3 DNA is TGTGCCAGCAGCTTAGAGGACGGGAATGAAAAACTGTTTTTT. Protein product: CASSLEDGNEKLFF.

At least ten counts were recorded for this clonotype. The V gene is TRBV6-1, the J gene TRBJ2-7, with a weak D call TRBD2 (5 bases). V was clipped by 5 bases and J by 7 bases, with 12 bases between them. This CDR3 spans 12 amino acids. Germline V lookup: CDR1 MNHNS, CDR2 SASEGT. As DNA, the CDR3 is TGTGCCAGCAGTCCGAGGGTAGAAGAGCAGTACTTC. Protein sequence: CASSPRVEEQYF.

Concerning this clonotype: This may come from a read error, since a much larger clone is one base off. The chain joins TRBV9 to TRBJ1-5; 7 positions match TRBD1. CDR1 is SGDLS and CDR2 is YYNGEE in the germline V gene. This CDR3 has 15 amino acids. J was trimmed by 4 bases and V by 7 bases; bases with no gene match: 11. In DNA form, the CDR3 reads TGTGCCAGCGGCGCCCTAGGGGACAGAAATCAGCCCCAGCATTTT. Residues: CASGALGDRNQPQHF.

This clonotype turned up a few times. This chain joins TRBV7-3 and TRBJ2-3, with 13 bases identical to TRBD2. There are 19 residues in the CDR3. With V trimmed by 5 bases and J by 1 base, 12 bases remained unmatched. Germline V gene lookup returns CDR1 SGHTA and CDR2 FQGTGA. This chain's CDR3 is CASSRRGLAGQRRTDTQYF. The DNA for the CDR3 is TGTGCCAGCAGCCGCCGGGGACTAGCGGGACAGCGCCGCACAGATACGCAGTATTTT. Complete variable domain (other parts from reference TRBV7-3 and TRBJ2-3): GAGVSQTPSNKVTEKGKYVELRCDPISGHTALYWYRQSLGQGPEFLIYFQGTGAADDSGLPNDRFFAVRPEGSVSTLKIQRTERGDSAVYLCASSRRGLAGQRRTDTQYFGPGTRLTVL.

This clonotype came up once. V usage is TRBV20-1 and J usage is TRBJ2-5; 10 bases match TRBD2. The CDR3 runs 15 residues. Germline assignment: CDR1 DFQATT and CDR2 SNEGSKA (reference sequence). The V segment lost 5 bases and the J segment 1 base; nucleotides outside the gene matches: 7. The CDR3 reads CSAAAAGGIQETQYF. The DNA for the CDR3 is TGCAGTGCTGCCGCAGCGGGGGGGATCCAAGAGACCCAGTACTTC.

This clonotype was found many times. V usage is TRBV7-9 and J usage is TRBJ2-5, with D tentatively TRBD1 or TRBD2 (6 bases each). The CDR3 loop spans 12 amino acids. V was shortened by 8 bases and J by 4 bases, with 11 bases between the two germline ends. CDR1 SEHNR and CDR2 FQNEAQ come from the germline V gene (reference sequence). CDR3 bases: TGTGCCAGCGCCAGGGGAGGAGAGACCCAGTACTTC. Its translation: CASARGGETQYF.

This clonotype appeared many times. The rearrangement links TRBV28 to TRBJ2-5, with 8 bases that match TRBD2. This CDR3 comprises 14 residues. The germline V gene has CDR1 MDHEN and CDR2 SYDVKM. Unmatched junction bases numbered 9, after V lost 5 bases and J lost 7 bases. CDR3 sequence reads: CASSQRTSLGTQYF. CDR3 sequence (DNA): TGTGCCAGCAGTCAACGGACTAGCTTGGGGACCCAGTACTTC.

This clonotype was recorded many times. CDR3 protein: CATSPGATNEKLFF. The CDR3 DNA reads as TGTGCCACTTCCCCGGGTGCAACTAATGAAAAACTGTTTTTT. The genes are TRBV2 and TRBJ1-4; D uncertain. V was cut by 10 bases and J by 0 bases, with 12 bases left in between. In germline, CDR1 is SNHLY, CDR2 FYNNEI. The CDR3 contains 14 residues.

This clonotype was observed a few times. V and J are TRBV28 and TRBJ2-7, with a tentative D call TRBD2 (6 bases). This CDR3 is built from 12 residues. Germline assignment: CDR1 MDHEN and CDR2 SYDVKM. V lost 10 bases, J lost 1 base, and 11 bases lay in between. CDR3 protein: CATAGGSYEQYF. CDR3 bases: TGTGCCACCGCTGGGGGGTCCTACGAGCAGTACTTC.

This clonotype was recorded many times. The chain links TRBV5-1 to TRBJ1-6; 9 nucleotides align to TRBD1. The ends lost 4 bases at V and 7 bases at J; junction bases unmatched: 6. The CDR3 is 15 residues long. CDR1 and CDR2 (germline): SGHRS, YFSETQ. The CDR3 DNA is TGCGCCAGCAGCCCAGGACAGGGGCTCAATTCACCCCTCCACTTT. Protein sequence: CASSPGQGLNSPLHF.

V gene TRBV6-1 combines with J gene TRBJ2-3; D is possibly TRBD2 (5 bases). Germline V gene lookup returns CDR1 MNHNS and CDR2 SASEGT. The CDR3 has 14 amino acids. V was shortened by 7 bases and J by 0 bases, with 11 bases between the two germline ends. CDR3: CASTGRTSTDTQYF. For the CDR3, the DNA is TGTGCCAGCACGGGGAGAACTAGCACAGATACGCAGTATTTT.

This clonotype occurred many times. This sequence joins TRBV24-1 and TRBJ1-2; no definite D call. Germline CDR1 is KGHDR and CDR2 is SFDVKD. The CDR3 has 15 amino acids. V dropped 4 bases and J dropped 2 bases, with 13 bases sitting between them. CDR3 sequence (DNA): TGTGCCACCAGTGAACAAGGGTCTCCAAACTATGGCTACACCTTC. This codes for CATSEQGSPNYGYTF.

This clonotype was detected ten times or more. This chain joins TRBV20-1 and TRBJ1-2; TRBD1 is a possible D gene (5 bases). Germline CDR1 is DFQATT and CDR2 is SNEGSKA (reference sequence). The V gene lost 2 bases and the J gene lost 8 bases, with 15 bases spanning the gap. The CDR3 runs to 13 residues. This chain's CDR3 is CSARRGVVEGYTF. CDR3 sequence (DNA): TGCAGTGCTAGACGGGGGGTAGTGGAAGGCTACACCTTC.

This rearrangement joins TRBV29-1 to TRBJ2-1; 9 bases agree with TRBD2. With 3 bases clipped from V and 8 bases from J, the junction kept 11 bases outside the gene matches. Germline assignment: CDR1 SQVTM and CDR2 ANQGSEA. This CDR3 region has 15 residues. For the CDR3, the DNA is TGCAGCGTTGAGGGGCTAGCGGGGTATTCGGATGAGCAGTTCTTC. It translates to CSVEGLAGYSDEQFF.

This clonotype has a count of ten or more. CDR3 DNA: TGTGCCAGCAGACCCCGGGACACGAACACCGGGGAGCTGTTTTTT. The encoded protein is CASRPRDTNTGELFF. This rearrangement joins TRBV12-3 or TRBV12-4 to TRBJ2-2, with D possibly being TRBD1 (6 bases). Trimming shortened V by 6 bases and J by 0 bases, and 11 bases separated the two germline ends. The CDR3 runs 15 residues.

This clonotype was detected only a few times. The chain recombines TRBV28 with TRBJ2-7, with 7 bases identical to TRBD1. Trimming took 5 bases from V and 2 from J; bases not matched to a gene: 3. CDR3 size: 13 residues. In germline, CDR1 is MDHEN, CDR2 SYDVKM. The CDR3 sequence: CASSTQGPYEQYF. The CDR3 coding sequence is TGTGCCAGCAGTACACAGGGGCCCTACGAGCAGTACTTC. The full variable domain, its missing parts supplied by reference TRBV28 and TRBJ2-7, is DVKVTQSSRYLVKRTGEKVFLECVQDMDHENMFWYRQDPGLGLRLIYFSYDVKMKEKGDIPEGYSVSREKKERFSLILESASTNQTSMYLCASSTQGPYEQYFGPGTRLTVT.

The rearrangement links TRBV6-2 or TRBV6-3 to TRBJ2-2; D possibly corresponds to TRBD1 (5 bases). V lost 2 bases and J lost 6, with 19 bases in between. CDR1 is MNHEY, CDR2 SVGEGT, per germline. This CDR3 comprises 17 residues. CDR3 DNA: TGTGCCAGCAGTTACACGGACACAACACAAGGGTCCGGGGAGCTGTTTTTT. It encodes CASSYTDTTQGSGELFF.

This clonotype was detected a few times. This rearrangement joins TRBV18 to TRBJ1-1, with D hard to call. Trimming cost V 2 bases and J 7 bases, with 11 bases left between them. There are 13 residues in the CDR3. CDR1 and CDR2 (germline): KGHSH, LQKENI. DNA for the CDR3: TGTGCCAGCTCACCAGCCCAGGATGGTGAAGCTTTCTTT. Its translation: CASSPAQDGEAFF.

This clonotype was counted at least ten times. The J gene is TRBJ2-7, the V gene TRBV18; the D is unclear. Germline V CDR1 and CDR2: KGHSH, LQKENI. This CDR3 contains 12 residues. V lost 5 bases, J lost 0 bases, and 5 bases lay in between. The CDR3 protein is CASSTVSYEQYF. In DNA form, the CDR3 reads TGTGCCAGCTCAACTGTCTCCTACGAGCAGTACTTC. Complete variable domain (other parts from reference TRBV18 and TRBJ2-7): NAGVMQNPRHLVRRRGQEARLRCSPMKGHSHVYWYRQLPEEGLKFMVYLQKENIIDESGMPKERFSAEFPKEGPSILRIQQVVRGDSAAYFCASSTVSYEQYFGPGTRLTVT.